This TCR beta chain appears in the sequencing data of a study of immune heterogeneity within non-small cell lung tumors. As for the study in general: Of the tumors, a few were squamous cell, roughly 11 non-squamous, and 1 not otherwise specified.

Bulk tumor genomic DNA served as template, at 600 ng per sample. Biopsies that were spaced far apart were taken, several per primary tumor, during surgery. Curative surgery was undertaken by patients, who had untreated, newly diagnosed non-small cell lung cancer. This clonotype counts as medium-sized (0.01 to 0.1%). Multiplex PCR employing 32 V and 13 J primers generated amplicons of the TCR beta CDR3. TCRdb re-called the multiplex PCR reads through MiXCR, storing one row per CDR3 protein. The table lists thousands of distinct CDR3 sequences, roughly 24% of them singletons. Germline V gene lookup returns CDR1 GTSNPN and CDR2 SVGIG (reference sequence). This CDR3 is built from 14 residues. Trimming removed 3 bases from V and 10 bases from J; junction bases left unmatched: 7.

The chain joins TRBV30 to TRBJ1-6, with 9 bases fitting TRBD1. The sequenced sample consisted of lung tumor tissue. The origin of this receptor is an older woman with non-small cell lung cancer. The CDR3 protein is CAWSMGTGHSPLHF. The CDR3 DNA is TGTGCCTGGAGCATGGGGACAGGGCACTCACCCCTCCACTTT.